This TCR beta chain was profiled in a study of blood T cell repertoires in COVID-19. Looking at the study overall: There were acute and convalescent COVID-19 samples, and they came from the United States, Italy and Spain. Sample material is recorded as cDNA or gDNA derived from T cells, B-cell-depleted T cells, or PBMCs.

The CDR3 is 16 amino acids. This clone was seen only once. The protocol was immunoSEQ multiplex PCR, while the TCRdb copy is restricted to in-frame clones and leaves out a portion. The profile covers about 250,000 clones, with about 70% appearing a single time and around 3.4% taken by the ten largest. Sequencing was carried out using peripheral blood. The sequence came from a woman aged 80 or older with acute or convalescent COVID-19. This chain joins TRBV21-1 and TRBJ1-1; the DNA was not compared with TRBD1, the D call given in the table. TRBV21-1 is a known pseudogene. CDR3: CASSKVRIFPRGPTFF. The CDR3 DNA reads as TGTGCCAGCAGCAAAGTACGAATTTTTCCCAGGGGCCCTACTTTCTTT.